This entry concerns a single T cell receptor (beta chain). This entry belongs to a study of graft-versus-host responses after intestinal transplantation. The CDR3 totals 15 residues. Per germline, CDR1 SGHAT and CDR2 FQDESV (reference sequence). V shed 5 bases, J shed 5 bases, and the junction held 6 bases outside the gene matches. The protocol was immunoSEQ multiplex PCR, while the TCRdb copy is restricted to in-frame clones and leaves out a portion. The data show roughly 9,400 clones, about 32% seen once. This chain joins TRBV11-1 and TRBJ2-3, with TRBD2 matching 11 bases. This receptor was obtained from a human patient who received an intestinal transplant. The material was alloreactive CD4+ T cells from a mixed lymphocyte reaction culture, obtained before intestinal transplant. Subset described: CFSE-low proliferating T cells sorted from approximately 6-day pre-transplant mixed lymphocyte reaction (GvH or HvG direction). CDR3 in amino acids: CASSDSGGALDTQYF. In DNA form, the CDR3 reads TGTGCCAGCAGCGATAGCGGGGGGGCTTTAGATACGCAGTATTTT.